Presented here are 32 T cell receptor beta chains from one specimen sequenced in a study of technical replicates of blood from a handful of donors. Method: immunoSEQ multiplex PCR; TCRdb's copy keeps in-frame clones and lacks some. The table records roughly 71,000 clones, 94% of them present only once. The sequenced sample consisted of T cells isolated from PBMCs. The source of these receptors is a human donor in good health.

The chain combines TRBV6-5 with TRBJ2-3; D assignment may be TRBD1 or TRBD2 (6 bases each). CDR3 length: 14 amino acids. The germline V gene encodes CDR1 MNHEY and CDR2 SVGAGI. V dropped 10 bases and J dropped 6 bases, with 20 bases sitting between them. The CDR3 sequence: CATRGGYAWDTQYF. For the CDR3, the DNA is TGTGCCACCAGGGGAGGTTATGCATGGGATACGCAGTATTTT.

The V call is TRBV13, the J call TRBJ2-3; D may be TRBD2 (6 bases). This CDR3 has 16 residues. CDR1 is PRHDT and CDR2 is FYEKMQ in the germline V gene (reference sequence). The V end was cut by 6 bases, the J end by 4 bases, with 20 bases between. The CDR3 spells CASRPDPLTRSDTQYF. The CDR3 DNA is TGTGCCAGCAGACCAGATCCCCTGACTAGATCAGATACGCAGTATTTT.

The V and J genes are TRBV6-5 and TRBJ2-3, with 7 bases matching TRBD2. This CDR3 has 14 amino acids. The junction had 4 bases not matched to a gene; V was cut back by 5 bases and J by 2 bases. In germline, CDR1 is MNHEY, CDR2 SVGAGI. In DNA form, the CDR3 reads TGTGCCAGCAGTCTAGCGGAGCCCACAGATACGCAGTATTTT. As protein: CASSLAEPTDTQYF.

This rearrangement joins TRBV9 to TRBJ2-1, with TRBD1 matching over 7 bases. Germline-derived CDR1 and CDR2 are SGDLS and YYNGEE. V dropped 5 bases and J dropped 2; count of bases not matched to a gene: 7. The CDR3 is 15 residues long. As DNA, the CDR3 is TGTGCCAGCAGTGATTCGGGACAGCCCTACAATGAGCAGTTCTTC. Protein: CASSDSGQPYNEQFF.

The chain uses TRBV30 and TRBJ1-2; D might be TRBD1 (5 bases). CDR1 is GTSNPN and CDR2 is SVGIG in the germline V gene (reference sequence). CDR3 length: 14 amino acids. V was cut by 5 bases and J by 2 bases, with 15 bases left in between. CDR3 coding DNA: TGTGCCTGGGCAATTAAGAGACAGAACTATGGCTACACCTTC. Amino acid sequence: CAWAIKRQNYGYTF.

The chain carries TRBV30 and TRBJ2-1, with 8 positions matching TRBD2. Per the germline V gene, CDR1 is GTSNPN and CDR2 is SVGIG (reference sequence). Trimming at V came to 2 bases and at J to 3 bases, leaving 6 bases not matched to a gene. The CDR3 covers 15 residues. The DNA of the CDR3 is TGTGCCTGGAGTCCAACTAGCGGAGTCTACAATGAGCAGTTCTTC. Translated: CAWSPTSGVYNEQFF.

The chain carries TRBV5-1 and TRBJ2-5, with TRBD2 matching 12 bases. V lost 4 bases to trimming and J lost 7 bases; unmatched junction nucleotides: 11. Germline V CDR1 and CDR2: SGHRS, YFSETQ. There are 16 residues in the CDR3. The CDR3 sequence is CASSLVQTGLAGTQYF. The CDR3 nucleotides are TGCGCCAGCAGCCTAGTCCAAACGGGACTAGCGGGGACCCAGTACTTC.

The chain has TRBV6-5 and TRBJ2-5; 7 nucleotides agree with TRBD1. CDR3 length: 15 amino acids. The V and J ends lost 6 bases and 1 base, in that order; junction bases with no gene match: 8. Germline CDR1 is MNHEY and CDR2 is SVGAGI. The CDR3 bases are TGTGCCAGCAGGAGGGGACAGACCTTCCAAGAGACCCAGTACTTC. Translated: CASRRGQTFQETQYF.

This chain connects TRBV5-1 to TRBJ1-5; 9 bases align to TRBD1. The CDR3 is made up of 15 amino acids. Germline V gene data show CDR1 as SGHRS and CDR2 as YFSETQ. V was pared by 3 bases and J by 6 bases, with 7 bases of the junction left unmatched. In DNA form, the CDR3 reads TGCGCCAGCAGCTCGGCCCCGGACAGGGGTCAGCCCCAGCATTTT. Translating gives CASSSAPDRGQPQHF.

This clone was recorded once. The chain couples TRBV7-2 to TRBJ2-6; a weak D match, TRBD1 (5 bases). The ends were cut back, 0 bases at V and 2 bases at J, with 5 bases in the middle. This CDR3 is built from 15 residues. Germline CDR1 is SGHTA and CDR2 is FQGNSA. The CDR3 reads CASSLAGAGANVLTF. As DNA, the CDR3 is TGTGCCAGCAGCTTAGCAGGGGCTGGGGCCAACGTCCTGACTTTC.

The genes are TRBV5-1 and TRBJ2-5, with 12 positions matching TRBD2. Germline lookup yields CDR1 SGHRS and CDR2 YFSETQ. V shed 4 bases and J 5 bases; nucleotides not matched to a gene: 6. This CDR3 region has 15 residues. CDR3 in DNA: TGCGCCAGCAGCCTAGGGACTAGCGGGTGGGAGACCCAGTACTTC. Protein product: CASSLGTSGWETQYF. Filled out from reference TRBV5-1 and TRBJ2-5, the complete variable domain reads KAGVTQTPRYLIKTRGQQVTLSCSPISGHRSVSWYQQTPGQGLQFLFEYFSETQRNKGNFPGRFSGRQFSNSRSEMNVSTLELGDSALYLCASSLGTSGWETQYFGPGTRLLVL.

The chain couples TRBV30 to TRBJ2-1, with 10 bases identical to TRBD2. Trimming took 1 base from V and 9 from J; bases not matched to a gene: 18. Germline CDR1 GTSNPN, CDR2 SVGIG (reference sequence). The CDR3 consists of 18 residues. This chain's CDR3 is CAWSGGTASGRFTAEQFF. CDR3 DNA sequence: TGTGCCTGGAGTGGCGGGACAGCTAGCGGGAGATTTACGGCTGAGCAGTTCTTC.

This chain joins TRBV11-3 and TRBJ2-5, with D possibly being TRBD1 (6 bases). CDR1 and CDR2 from the germline V gene are SGHNT and YENEEA. V was cut by 6 bases and J by 2 bases, with 7 bases left in between. The CDR3 is 12 residues long. The DNA for the CDR3 is TGTGCCAGCAGAGGACAGCAAGAGACCCAGTACTTC. This codes for CASRGQQETQYF.

This clone showed up just a few times. This rearrangement joins TRBV6-4 to TRBJ2-7, with 8 bases matching TRBD2. From germline, CDR1 is MRHNA and CDR2 SNTAGT. V lost 0 bases, J lost 3 bases, and 4 bases stayed unmatched. The CDR3 extends over 15 amino acids. DNA for the CDR3: TGTGCCAGCAGTGACTCGGCTGGGACTAGCTACGAGCAGTACTTC. As protein: CASSDSAGTSYEQYF.

J is TRBJ2-7 and V is TRBV7-9, with D perhaps matching TRBD1 (6 bases). The V end was cut by 1 base, the J end by 1 base, with 11 bases between. The germline V gene encodes CDR1 SEHNR and CDR2 FQNEAQ (reference sequence). CDR3 length: 15 amino acids. As DNA, the CDR3 is TGTGCCAGCAGCTTAGGGGGACACTTATCCTACGAGCAGTACTTC. Translating it yields CASSLGGHLSYEQYF.

The chain's CDR3 is CASSLGSSGYEQYF. The CDR3 bases are TGTGCCAGCAGTTTAGGTAGCAGTGGCTACGAGCAGTACTTC. The chain uses TRBV27 and TRBJ2-7; no clear D. The CDR3 extends over 14 amino acids. The ends were cut back, 2 bases at V and 3 bases at J, with 11 bases in the middle. Germline V gene lookup returns CDR1 MNHEY and CDR2 SMNVEV (reference sequence).

The rearrangement joins TRBV27 to TRBJ2-7; 9 bases line up with TRBD1. This CDR3 spans 16 amino acids. Germline V gene data show CDR1 as MNHEY and CDR2 as SMNVEV (reference sequence). The V segment lost 4 bases and the J segment 4 bases; nucleotides outside the gene matches: 11. CDR3 DNA sequence: TGTGCCAGCAGTTACCACCGACAGGGGGTAATTTACGAGCAGTACTTC. Its translation: CASSYHRQGVIYEQYF.

The table lists this clone with a count of one. The chain uses TRBV7-9 and TRBJ2-5; D is perhaps TRBD1 (6 bases). V lost 3 bases, J lost 3 bases, and 11 bases lay in between. Per the germline V gene, CDR1 is SEHNR and CDR2 is FQNEAQ (reference sequence). CDR3 length: 14 residues. The chain's CDR3 is CASSLLYREETQYF. The CDR3 nucleotides are TGTGCCAGCAGCTTGTTATACAGGGAAGAGACCCAGTACTTC.

The rearrangement uses TRBV9 and TRBJ1-2; 7 bases are shared with TRBD1. The CDR3 runs to 14 residues. CDR1 and CDR2 (germline): SGDLS, YYNGEE. The V segment lost 0 bases and the J segment 4 bases; nucleotides outside the gene matches: 3. CDR3 sequence reads: CASSVVTGAYGYTF. DNA for the CDR3: TGTGCCAGCAGCGTAGTTACAGGGGCCTATGGCTACACCTTC.

This rearrangement joins TRBV9 to TRBJ1-1; D unclear. Trimming took 0 bases from V and 7 from J, leaving 16 bases between them. The CDR3 totals 15 residues. CDR1 and CDR2 from the germline V gene are SGDLS and YYNGEE. CDR3: CASSVEAAREGEAFF. CDR3 DNA sequence: TGTGCCAGCAGCGTAGAGGCAGCCAGAGAGGGTGAAGCTTTCTTT.

In DNA, the CDR3 is TGCGCCAGCAGCTGGACTAGCGGGAGTTACGAGCAGTACTTC. It is translated as CASSWTSGSYEQYF. The chain links TRBV5-1 to TRBJ2-7, with TRBD2 matching over 13 bases. V dropped 3 bases and J dropped 4; count of bases not matched to a gene: 1. The length of the CDR3 is 14 residues. Germline assignment: CDR1 SGHRS and CDR2 YFSETQ.

The chain couples TRBV30 to TRBJ1-4; unclear D gene. The CDR3 covers 15 residues. Trimming took off 0 bases at V and 6 bases at J, with 14 bases between the two ends. Looked up from germline, CDR1 is GTSNPN and CDR2 is SVGIG (reference sequence). The CDR3 DNA reads TGTGCCTGGAGTGTAATTGGAGGGATGGATGAAAAACTGTTTTTT. Translating gives CAWSVIGGMDEKLFF.

The chain is built from TRBV13 and TRBJ2-3, with D perhaps TRBD1 (6 bases). Germline CDR1 and CDR2: PRHDT and FYEKMQ (reference sequence). The CDR3 extends over 16 amino acids. Trimming pared 5 bases from V and 2 bases from J, leaving 17 bases between. CDR3 residues: CASSIQGNKITDTQYF. As DNA, the CDR3 is TGTGCCAGCAGCATTCAGGGGAATAAGATCACAGATACGCAGTATTTT.

The chain links TRBV5-4 to TRBJ2-7; 10 bases agree with TRBD1. With V trimmed by 4 bases and J by 3 bases, 7 bases remained unmatched. The CDR3 has 15 amino acids. Germline loops: CDR1 SGHNT, CDR2 YYREEE (reference sequence). The CDR3 region has the DNA TGTGCCAGCAGCATGAGGGACAGGGGTTTCTACGAGCAGTACTTC. Translation gives CASSMRDRGFYEQYF.

This CDR3 is CASSQEWGRAHGYTF. In DNA, the CDR3 is TGCGCCAGCAGCCAAGAGTGGGGGAGGGCTCATGGCTACACCTTC. The chain combines TRBV4-3 with TRBJ1-2, with D perhaps matching TRBD1 (5 bases). CDR3 length equals 15 residues. V was shortened by 0 bases and J by 6 bases, with 14 bases between the two germline ends. Germline CDR1 reads LGHNA; CDR2 reads YSLEER.

The chain joins TRBV5-1 to TRBJ2-3; TRBD2 matches 10 bases. V shed 2 bases, J shed 5 bases, and the junction held 5 bases outside the gene matches. Per the germline V gene, CDR1 is SGHRS and CDR2 is YFSETQ. This CDR3 comprises 15 residues. The DNA for the CDR3 is TGCGCCAGCAGCTTATCTAGCGGGAGAATAGATACGCAGTATTTT. Its translation: CASSLSSGRIDTQYF.

The genes are TRBV11-3 and TRBJ2-7, with D unresolved. The V gene's germline CDR1 is SGHNT and CDR2 YENEEA. The CDR3 spans 12 residues. Deletions cut 6 bases from V and 9 bases from J, with 15 bases between. Here the CDR3 reads CASSLHYSVQYF. The CDR3 DNA reads TGTGCCAGCAGTCTCCACTACTCCGTGCAGTACTTC.

This clone was seen a single time. V is TRBV5-6 and J is TRBJ2-1, with a tentative D call TRBD2 (5 bases). In germline, CDR1 is SGHDT, CDR2 YYEEEE. There are 14 residues in the CDR3. Trimming removed 4 bases from V and 8 bases from J, with 16 bases in between. The CDR3 loop is CASSMSWESHEQFF. The CDR3 nucleotides read TGTGCCAGCAGCATGAGCTGGGAGAGCCATGAGCAGTTCTTC.

The V gene is TRBV4-2, the J gene TRBJ1-1; 7 nucleotides match TRBD1. Trimming cost V 2 bases and J 3 bases; bases outside gene matches: 6. CDR1 is LGHNA and CDR2 is YNFKEQ in the germline V gene. The CDR3 loop spans 15 amino acids. CDR3 sequence (DNA): TGTGCCAGCAGCCAACAACAGGGGATGTACACTGAAGCTTTCTTT. It codes for CASSQQQGMYTEAFF.

The V and J genes are TRBV4-2 and TRBJ2-2; possibly TRBD2 for D (5 bases). V lost 1 base to trimming and J lost 3 bases, with 9 bases between them. The CDR3 is 15 amino acids. Germline CDR1 reads LGHNA; CDR2 reads YNFKEQ. The CDR3 spells CASSQARTYTGELFF. The CDR3 DNA sequence: TGTGCCAGCAGCCAAGCCCGGACTTACACCGGGGAGCTGTTTTTT.

The chain links TRBV7-6 to TRBJ2-2; 10 bases are shared with TRBD1. The germline V gene has CDR1 SGHVS and CDR2 FNYEAQ. The CDR3 is 15 amino acids. The V and J ends lost 5 bases and 4 bases, in that order; junction bases with no gene match: 4. CDR3 bases: TGTGCCAGCAGCAGACAGGGGGCCGGCACCGGGGAGCTGTTTTTT. Translation: CASSRQGAGTGELFF.

This clone was seen once. The chain couples TRBV19 to TRBJ2-5, with no clear D. V was shortened by 1 base and J by 0 bases, with 12 bases between the two germline ends. The CDR3 covers 16 residues. From germline, CDR1 is LNHDA and CDR2 SQIVND (reference sequence). The CDR3 DNA follows: TGTGCCAGTAGTATAGGCGGCTTCCAGTACCAAGAGACCCAGTACTTC. It encodes CASSIGGFQYQETQYF.